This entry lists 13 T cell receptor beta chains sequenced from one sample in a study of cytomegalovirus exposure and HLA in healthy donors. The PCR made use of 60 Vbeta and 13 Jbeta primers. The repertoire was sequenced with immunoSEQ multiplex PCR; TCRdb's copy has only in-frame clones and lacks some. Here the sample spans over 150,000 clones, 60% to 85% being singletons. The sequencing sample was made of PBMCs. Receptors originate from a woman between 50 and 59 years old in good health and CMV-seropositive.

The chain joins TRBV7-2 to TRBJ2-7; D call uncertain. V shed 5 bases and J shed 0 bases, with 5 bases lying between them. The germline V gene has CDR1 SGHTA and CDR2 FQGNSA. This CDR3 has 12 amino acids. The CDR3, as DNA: TGTGCCAGCAGCCCCCGCTCCTACGAGCAGTACTTC. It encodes CASSPRSYEQYF.

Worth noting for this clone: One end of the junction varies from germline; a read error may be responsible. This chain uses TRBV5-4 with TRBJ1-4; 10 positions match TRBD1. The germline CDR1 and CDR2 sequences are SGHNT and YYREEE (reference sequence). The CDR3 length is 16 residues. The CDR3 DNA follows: TGTGCCAGCAGCGGGACAGGGGATGCAACTAATGAAGAACTGTTTTTT. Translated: CASSGTGDATNEELFF.

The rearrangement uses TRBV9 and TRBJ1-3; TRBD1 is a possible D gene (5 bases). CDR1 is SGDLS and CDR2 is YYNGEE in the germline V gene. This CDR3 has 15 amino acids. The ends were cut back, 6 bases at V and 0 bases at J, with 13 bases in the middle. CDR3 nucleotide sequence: TGTGCCAGCAATTCGGCAGGGCTCTCTGGAAACACCATATATTTT. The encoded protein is CASNSAGLSGNTIYF.

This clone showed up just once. As DNA, the CDR3 is TGTGCCTGGAGTAAGACGGCTAGCGGGAGGGAGACCCAGTACTTC. It is translated as CAWSKTASGRETQYF. This chain uses TRBV30 with TRBJ2-5; 11 bases are a match to TRBD2. The CDR3 is 15 residues long. V was pared by 2 bases and J by 5 bases, with 7 bases of the junction left unmatched. Germline V lookup: CDR1 GTSNPN, CDR2 SVGIG (reference sequence).

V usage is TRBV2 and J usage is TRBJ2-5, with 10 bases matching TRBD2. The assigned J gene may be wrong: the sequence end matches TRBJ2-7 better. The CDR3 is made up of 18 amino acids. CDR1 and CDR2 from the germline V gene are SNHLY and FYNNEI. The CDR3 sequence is CASSGGTGEPSGGYEQYF. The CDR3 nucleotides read TGTGCCAGCAGTGGTGGGACAGGAGAGCCTAGCGGGGGCTACGAGCAGTACTTC.

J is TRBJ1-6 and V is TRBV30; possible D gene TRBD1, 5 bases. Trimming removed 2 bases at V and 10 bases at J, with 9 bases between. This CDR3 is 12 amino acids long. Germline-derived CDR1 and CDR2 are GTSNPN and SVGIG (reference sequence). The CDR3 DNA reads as TGTGCCTGGAGTACGGGGGAGTCACCCCTCCACTTT. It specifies CAWSTGESPLHF.

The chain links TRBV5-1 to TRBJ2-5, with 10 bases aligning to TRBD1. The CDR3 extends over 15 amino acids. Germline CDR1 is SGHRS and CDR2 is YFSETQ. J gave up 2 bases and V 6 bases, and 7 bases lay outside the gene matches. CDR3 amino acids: CASNPGDRGQETQYF. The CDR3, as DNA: TGCGCCAGCAACCCCGGGGACAGGGGTCAAGAGACCCAGTACTTC. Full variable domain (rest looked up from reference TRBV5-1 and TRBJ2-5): KAGVTQTPRYLIKTRGQQVTLSCSPISGHRSVSWYQQTPGQGLQFLFEYFSETQRNKGNFPGRFSGRQFSNSRSEMNVSTLELGDSALYLCASNPGDRGQETQYFGPGTRLLVL.

The CDR3 bases are TGCGCCAGCAGCCCAACCACTAGCGGGACACCCACAGATACGCAGTATTTT. It is translated as CASSPTTSGTPTDTQYF. The genes are TRBV5-1 and TRBJ2-3, with 10 nucleotides matching TRBD2. Losses at the gene ends were 4 bases for V and 2 bases for J; bases not matched to a gene: 10. Per the germline V gene, CDR1 is SGHRS and CDR2 is YFSETQ. The CDR3 extends over 17 amino acids. The whole variable domain, remainder taken from reference TRBV5-1 and TRBJ2-3, is KAGVTQTPRYLIKTRGQQVTLSCSPISGHRSVSWYQQTPGQGLQFLFEYFSETQRNKGNFPGRFSGRQFSNSRSEMNVSTLELGDSALYLCASSPTTSGTPTDTQYFGPGTRLTVL.

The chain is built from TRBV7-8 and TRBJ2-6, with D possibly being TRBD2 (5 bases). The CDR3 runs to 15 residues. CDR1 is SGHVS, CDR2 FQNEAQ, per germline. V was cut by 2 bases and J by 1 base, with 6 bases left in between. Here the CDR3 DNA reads TGTGCCAGCAGCTTATCGGGATCTGGGGCCAACGTCCTGACTTTC. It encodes CASSLSGSGANVLTF.

CDR3 nucleotide sequence: TGCGCCAGCAGCTGGGGGACAGGGAGCTACGAGCAGTACTTC. This codes for CASSWGTGSYEQYF. V is TRBV5-1 and J is TRBJ2-7, with TRBD1 matching over 9 bases. V dropped 3 bases and J dropped 3; count of bases not matched to a gene: 4. Germline V gives CDR1 SGHRS, CDR2 YFSETQ. The CDR3 is 14 amino acids.

The CDR3 DNA is TGTGCCAGCAGCCAACCGGGACAGGGGGCTTATGGCTACACCTTC. It codes for CASSQPGQGAYGYTF. The V call is TRBV6-5, the J call TRBJ1-2, with 12 nucleotides matching TRBD1. Germline V gene sequence: CDR1 MNHEY, CDR2 SVGAGI. V lost 6 bases to trimming and J lost 5 bases; unmatched junction nucleotides: 7. The CDR3 length is 15 residues.

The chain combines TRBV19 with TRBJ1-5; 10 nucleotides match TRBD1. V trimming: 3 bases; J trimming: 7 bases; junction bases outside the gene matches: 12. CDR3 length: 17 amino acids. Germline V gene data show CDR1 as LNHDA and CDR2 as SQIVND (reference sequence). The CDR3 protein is CASSIRPGTGVRQPQHF. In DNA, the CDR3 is TGTGCCAGTAGTATTCGCCCCGGGACAGGGGTTAGGCAGCCCCAGCATTTT. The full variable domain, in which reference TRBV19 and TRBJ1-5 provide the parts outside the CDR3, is DGGITQSPKYLFRKEGQNVTLSCEQNLNHDAMYWYRQDPGQGLRLIYYSQIVNDFQKGDIAEGYSVSREKKESFPLTVTSAQKNPTAFYLCASSIRPGTGVRQPQHFGDGTRLSIL.

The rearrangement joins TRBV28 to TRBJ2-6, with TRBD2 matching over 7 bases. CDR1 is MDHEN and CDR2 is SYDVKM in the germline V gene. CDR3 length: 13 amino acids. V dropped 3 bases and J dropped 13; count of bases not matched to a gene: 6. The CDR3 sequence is CASSLGGEGVLTF. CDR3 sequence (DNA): TGTGCCAGCAGTTTGGGGGGGGAGGGGGTCCTGACTTTC.